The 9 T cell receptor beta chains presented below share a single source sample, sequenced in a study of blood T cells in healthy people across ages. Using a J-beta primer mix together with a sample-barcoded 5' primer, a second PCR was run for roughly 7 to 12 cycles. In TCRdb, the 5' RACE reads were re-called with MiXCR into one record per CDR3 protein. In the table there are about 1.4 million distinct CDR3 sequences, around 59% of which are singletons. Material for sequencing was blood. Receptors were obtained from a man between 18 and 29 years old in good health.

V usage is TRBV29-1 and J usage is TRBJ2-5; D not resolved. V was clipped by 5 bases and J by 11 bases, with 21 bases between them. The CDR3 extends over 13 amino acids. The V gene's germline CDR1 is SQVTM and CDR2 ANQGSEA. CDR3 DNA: TGCAGCGTTTGGGCGCCCTCCTACAATGAGCAGTACTTC. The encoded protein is CSVWAPSYNEQYF.

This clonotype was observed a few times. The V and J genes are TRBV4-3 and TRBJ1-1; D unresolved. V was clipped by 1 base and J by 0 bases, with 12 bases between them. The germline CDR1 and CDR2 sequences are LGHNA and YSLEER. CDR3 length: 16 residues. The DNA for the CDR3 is TGCGCCAGCAGCCAAGCGATAGGGAGATTGAACACTGAAGCTTTCTTT. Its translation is CASSQAIGRLNTEAFF.

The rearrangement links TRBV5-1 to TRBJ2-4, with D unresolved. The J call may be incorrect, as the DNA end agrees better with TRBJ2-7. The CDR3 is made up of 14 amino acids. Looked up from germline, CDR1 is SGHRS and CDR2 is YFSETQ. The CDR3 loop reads CASSLWPESYEQYF. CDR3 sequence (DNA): TGCGCCAGCAGCTTGTGGCCAGAGTCCTACGAGCAGTACTTC.

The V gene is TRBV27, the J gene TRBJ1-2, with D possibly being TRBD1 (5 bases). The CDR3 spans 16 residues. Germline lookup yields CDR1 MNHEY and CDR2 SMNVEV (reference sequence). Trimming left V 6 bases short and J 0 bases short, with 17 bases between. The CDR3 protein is CASSNIRDGSNYGYTF. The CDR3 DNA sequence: TGTGCCAGCAGCAATATCCGGGACGGTTCTAACTATGGCTACACCTTC.

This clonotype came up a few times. Here the CDR3 DNA reads TGTGCCAGCAGCCCTGGTGGGCTCAATCAGCCCCAGCATTTT. This encodes CASSPGGLNQPQHF. The V call is TRBV7-9, the J call TRBJ1-5; no definite D call. This CDR3 has 14 amino acids. Trimming left V 5 bases short and J 3 bases short, with 11 bases between. The germline V gene has CDR1 SEHNR and CDR2 FQNEAQ (reference sequence).

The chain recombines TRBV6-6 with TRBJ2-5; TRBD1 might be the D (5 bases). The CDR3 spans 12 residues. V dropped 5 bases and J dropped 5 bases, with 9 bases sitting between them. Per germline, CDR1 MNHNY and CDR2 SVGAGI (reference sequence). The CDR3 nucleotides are TGTGCCAGCAGTGGGGCTTGGGAGACCCAGTACTTC. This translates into CASSGAWETQYF.

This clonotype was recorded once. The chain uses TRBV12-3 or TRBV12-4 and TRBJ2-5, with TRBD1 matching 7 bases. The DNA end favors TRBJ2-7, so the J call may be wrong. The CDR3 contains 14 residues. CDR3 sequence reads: CASSPLGTADEQYF. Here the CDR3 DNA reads TGTGCCAGCAGTCCGTTAGGGACAGCAGACGAGCAGTACTTC.

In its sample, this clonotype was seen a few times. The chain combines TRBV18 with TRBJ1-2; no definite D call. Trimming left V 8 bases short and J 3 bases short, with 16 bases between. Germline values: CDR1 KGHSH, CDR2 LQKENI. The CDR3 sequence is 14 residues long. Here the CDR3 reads CASSPGQDYYGYTF. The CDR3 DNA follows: TGTGCCAGCAGTCCTGGGCAGGACTACTATGGCTACACCTTC.

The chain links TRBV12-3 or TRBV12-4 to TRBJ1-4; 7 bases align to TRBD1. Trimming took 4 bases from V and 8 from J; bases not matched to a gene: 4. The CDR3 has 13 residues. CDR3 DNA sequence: TGTGCCAGCAGTTGGGGACAGCGAGAAAAACTGTTTTTT. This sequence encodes CASSWGQREKLFF.